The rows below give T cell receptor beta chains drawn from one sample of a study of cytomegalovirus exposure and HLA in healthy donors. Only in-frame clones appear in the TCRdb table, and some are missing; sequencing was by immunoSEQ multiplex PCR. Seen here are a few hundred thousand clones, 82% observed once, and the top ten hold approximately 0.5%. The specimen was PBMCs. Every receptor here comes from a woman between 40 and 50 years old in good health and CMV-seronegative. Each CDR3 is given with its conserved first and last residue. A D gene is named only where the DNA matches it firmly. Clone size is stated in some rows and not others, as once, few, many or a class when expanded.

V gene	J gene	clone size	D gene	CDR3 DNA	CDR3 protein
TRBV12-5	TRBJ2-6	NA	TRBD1	TGTGCTAGTGGTTTGTACAGGGGTTCCGGGGCCAACGTCCTGACTTTC	CASGLYRGSGANVLTF
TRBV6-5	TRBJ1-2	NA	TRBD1	TGTGCCAGCAGTAAAGACAGGGCGGGGTATGGCTACACCTTC	CASSKDRAGYGYTF
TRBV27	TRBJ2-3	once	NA	TGTGCCAGCAGGGGGGCAGGCACAGATACGCAGTATTTT	CASRGAGTDTQYF
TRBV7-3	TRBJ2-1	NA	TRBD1	TGTGCCAGTGGGACAGGGCGTTTGAATGAGCAGTTCTTC	CASGTGRLNEQFF
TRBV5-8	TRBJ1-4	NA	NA	TGTGCCAGCAGCCCAGGGTTTCGGACTAATGAAAAACGGTTTTTT	CASSPGFRTNEKRFF
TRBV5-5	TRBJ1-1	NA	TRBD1	TGTGCCAGCACCTTGGACAGGGCGAACACTGAAGCTTTCTTT	CASTLDRANTEAFF
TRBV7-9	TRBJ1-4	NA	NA	TGTGCCAGCAGCGCCCGGGATTCAACTAATGAAAAACTGTTTTTT	CASSARDSTNEKLFF
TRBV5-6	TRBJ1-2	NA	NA	TGTGCCAGCAGCTTGGTTAGGGGGACTAGCTATGGCTACACCTTC	CASSLVRGTSYGYTF
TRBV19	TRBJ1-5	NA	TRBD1	TGTGCCAGTAGTCCTACAGGGGGGCATCAGCCCCAGCATTTT	CASSPTGGHQPQHF
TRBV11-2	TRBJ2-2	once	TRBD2	TGTGCCAGCAGCTTCACTAGCGGCTCTAACACCGGGGAGCTGTTTTTT	CASSFTSGSNTGELFF
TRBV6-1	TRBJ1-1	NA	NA	TGTGCCAGCAGTCAGGGGCGGGTAAGGACTGAAGCTTTCTTT	CASSQGRVRTEAFF
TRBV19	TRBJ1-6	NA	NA	TGTGCCAGTAGTAATCCCAGAAGCGGGAACTATAATTCACCCCTCCACTTT	CASSNPRSGNYNSPLHF
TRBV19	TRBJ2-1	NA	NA	TGTGCCAGTAGTACCGTCAGGGGAGTATCCTACAATGAGCAGTTCTTC	CASSTVRGVSYNEQFF
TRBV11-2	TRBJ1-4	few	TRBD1	TGTGCCAGCAGCTCCCGACAGGGGAGGGAGGAACTGTTTTTT	CASSSRQGREELFF
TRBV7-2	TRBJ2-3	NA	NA	TGTGCCAGCAGCGCCCGCCAGCCGGGTGCGCAGTATTTT	CASSARQPGAQYF
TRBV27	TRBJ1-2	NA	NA	TGTGCCAGCAGTCAATTTCTGCCGGGACAAACTAACTATGGCTACACCTTC	CASSQFLPGQTNYGYTF
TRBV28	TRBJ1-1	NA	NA	TGTGCCAGCGGGAGTAACACTGAAGCTTTCTTT	CASGSNTEAFF
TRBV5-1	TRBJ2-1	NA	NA	TGCGCCAGCAGCGCAGGACTGCCGCGGGATGAGCAGTTCTTC	CASSAGLPRDEQFF
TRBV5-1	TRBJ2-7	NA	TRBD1	TGCGCCAGCAGCTTCGGGGCAGGGGGTACCTACGAGCAGTACTTC	CASSFGAGGTYEQYF
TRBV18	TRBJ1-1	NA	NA	TGTGCCAGCTCACCATTCTGGACAGACACTGAAGCTTTCTTT	CASSPFWTDTEAFF